What follows is one T cell receptor beta chain and its context. The sample originates from a study of blood T cell repertoires in COVID-19. Study at large: COVID-19 samples collected from the United States, Italy and Spain covered acute and convalescent phases.

Authors' analysis steps: Amplified reference gene primers provided the basis for estimating nucleated cell counts. This table comes from immunoSEQ multiplex PCR, and its TCRdb copy is limited to in-frame clones, with some not included. V and J calls and clone size are those listed in that table; D and trimming were worked out from the DNA. The data hold 40,000 to 50,000 clones, with approximately 86% observed a single time. Per the germline V gene, CDR1 is SEHNR and CDR2 is FQNEAQ (reference sequence). The germline V and J ends were trimmed by 4 bases and 6 bases, with 23 bases remaining between them. CDR3 length: 17 residues. Individuals aged about 18 to 89 years were recruited from 24 US areas.

The sample was PBMCs or T cells enriched from blood (not recorded which). This chain joins TRBV7-9 and TRBJ2-3; possibly TRBD2 for D (7 bases). The sequence came from a woman aged 45-65 years who had recovered from COVID-19. The CDR3 region is CASSWAEGRGAEDTQYF. As DNA, the CDR3 is TGTGCCAGCAGCTGGGCTGAAGGCCGGGGGGCCGAGGATACGCAGTATTTT.